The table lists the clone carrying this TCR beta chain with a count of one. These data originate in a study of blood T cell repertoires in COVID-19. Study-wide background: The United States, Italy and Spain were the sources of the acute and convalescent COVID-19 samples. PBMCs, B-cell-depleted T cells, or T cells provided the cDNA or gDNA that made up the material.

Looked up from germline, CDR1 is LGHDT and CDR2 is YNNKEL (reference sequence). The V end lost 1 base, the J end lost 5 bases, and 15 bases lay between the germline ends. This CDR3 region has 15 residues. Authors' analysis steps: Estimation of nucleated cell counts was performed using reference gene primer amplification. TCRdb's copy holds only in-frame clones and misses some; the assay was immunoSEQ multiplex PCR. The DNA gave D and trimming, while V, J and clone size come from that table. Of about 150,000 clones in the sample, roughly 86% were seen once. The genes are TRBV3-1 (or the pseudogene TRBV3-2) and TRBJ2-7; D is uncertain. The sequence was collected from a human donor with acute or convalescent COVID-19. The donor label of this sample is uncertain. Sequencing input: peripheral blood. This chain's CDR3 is CASSQAPRPGHEQYF. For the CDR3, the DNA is TGTGCCAGCAGCCAAGCTCCCCGCCCTGGCCACGAGCAGTACTTC.